This T cell receptor beta chain is drawn from a study of preoperative IRX-2 immunotherapy in early breast cancer. Treatment: preoperative locoregional IRX-2 cytokine immunotherapy. Samples came from a phase Ib trial of preoperative locoregional IRX-2 cytokine immunotherapy. The table came from immunoSEQ multiplex PCR; TCRdb's copy has only in-frame clones and leaves some out. The repertoire has around 38,000 clones, 60% to 85% of them found once; the top ten carry 0.95% to 1.5%. Trimming left V 1 base short and J 2 bases short, with 8 bases between. CDR3 length: 14 amino acids. Germline CDR1 reads ENHRY; CDR2 reads SYGVKD.

This sample comprised tumor tissue, obtained after IRX-2 immunotherapy. This chain joins TRBV10-3 and TRBJ1-2; D remains unclear. The TCR was taken from a human donor with breast cancer. CDR3 loop: CAISEYQTNYGYTF. The CDR3 bases are TGTGCCATCAGTGAGTACCAGACAAACTATGGCTACACCTTC.